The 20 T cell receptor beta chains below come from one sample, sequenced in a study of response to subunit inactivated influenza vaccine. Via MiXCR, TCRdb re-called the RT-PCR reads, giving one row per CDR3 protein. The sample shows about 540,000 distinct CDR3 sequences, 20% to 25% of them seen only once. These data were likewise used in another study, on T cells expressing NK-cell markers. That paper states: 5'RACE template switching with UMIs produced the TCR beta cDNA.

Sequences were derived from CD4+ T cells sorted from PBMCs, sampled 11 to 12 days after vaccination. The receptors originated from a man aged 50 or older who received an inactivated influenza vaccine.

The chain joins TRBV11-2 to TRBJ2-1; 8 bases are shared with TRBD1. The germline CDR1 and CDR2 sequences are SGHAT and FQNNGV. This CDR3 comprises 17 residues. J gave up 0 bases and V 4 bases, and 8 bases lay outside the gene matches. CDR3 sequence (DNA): TGTGCCAGCAGCTCGGCCAGGGGGCTAAGCTCCTACAATGAGCAGTTCTTC. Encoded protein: CASSSARGLSSYNEQFF.

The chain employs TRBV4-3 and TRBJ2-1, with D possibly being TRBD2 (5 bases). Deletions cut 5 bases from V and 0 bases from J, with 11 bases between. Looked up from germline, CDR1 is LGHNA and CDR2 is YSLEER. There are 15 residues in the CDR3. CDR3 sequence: CASSSTSSSYNEQFF. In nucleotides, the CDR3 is TGCGCCAGCAGCAGTACTAGTTCCTCCTACAATGAGCAGTTCTTC.

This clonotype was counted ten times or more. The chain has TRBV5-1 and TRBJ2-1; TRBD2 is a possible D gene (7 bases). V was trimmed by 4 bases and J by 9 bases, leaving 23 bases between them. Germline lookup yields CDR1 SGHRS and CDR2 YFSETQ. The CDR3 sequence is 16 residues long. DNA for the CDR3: TGCGCCAGCAGCACCGGGGGGCTAGCGGAGAGGGGTGAGCAGTTCTTC. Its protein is CASSTGGLAERGEQFF.

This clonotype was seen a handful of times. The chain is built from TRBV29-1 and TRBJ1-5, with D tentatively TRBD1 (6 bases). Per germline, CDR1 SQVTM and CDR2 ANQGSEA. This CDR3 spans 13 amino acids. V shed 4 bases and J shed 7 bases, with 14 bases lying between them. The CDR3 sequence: CSVAQGRQQPQHF. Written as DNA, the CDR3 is TGCAGCGTTGCCCAGGGGCGCCAGCAGCCCCAGCATTTT.

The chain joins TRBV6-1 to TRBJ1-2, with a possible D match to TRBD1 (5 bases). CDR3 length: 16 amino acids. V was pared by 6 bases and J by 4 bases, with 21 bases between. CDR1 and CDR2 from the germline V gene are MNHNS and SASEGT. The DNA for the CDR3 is TGTGCCAGCAGCAGTGTGGGTCAGGGAAACGGCTATGGCTACACCTTC. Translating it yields CASSSVGQGNGYGYTF.

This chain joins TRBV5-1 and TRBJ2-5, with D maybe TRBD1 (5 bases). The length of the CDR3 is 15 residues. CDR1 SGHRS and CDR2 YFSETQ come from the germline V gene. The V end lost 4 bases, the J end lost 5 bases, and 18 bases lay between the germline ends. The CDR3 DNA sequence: TGCGCCAGCAGCCCGCGGCCTAAGGGGCAGGAGACCCAGTACTTC. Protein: CASSPRPKGQETQYF.

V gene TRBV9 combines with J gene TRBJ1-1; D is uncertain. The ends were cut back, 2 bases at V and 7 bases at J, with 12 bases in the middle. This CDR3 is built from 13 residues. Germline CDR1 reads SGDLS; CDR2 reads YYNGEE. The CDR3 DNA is TGTGCCAGCAGCGTCGCCGGGGATAGTGAAGCTTTCTTT. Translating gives CASSVAGDSEAFF. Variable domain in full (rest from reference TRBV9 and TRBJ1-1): DSGVTQTPKHLITATGQRVTLRCSPRSGDLSVYWYQQSLDQGLQFLIQYYNGEERAKGNILERFSAQQFPDLHSELNLSSLELGDSALYFCASSVAGDSEAFFGQGTRLTVV.

CDR3 residues: CASSLSTRADTQYF. The CDR3 DNA reads TGTGCCAGCAGTTTATCCACTAGGGCAGATACGCAGTATTTT. This sequence joins TRBV12-3 or TRBV12-4 and TRBJ2-3; a weak D match, TRBD2 (5 bases). V lost 2 bases and J 4 bases, leaving 10 bases between the germline ends. This CDR3 is 14 amino acids long.

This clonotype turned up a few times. As DNA, the CDR3 is TGTGCCATCAGTTCTCAAGAGACCCAGTACTTC. The encoded protein is CAISSQETQYF. The genes are TRBV10-3 and TRBJ2-5; no clear D gene. The V end lost 5 bases, the J end lost 2 bases, and 3 bases lay between the germline ends. The CDR3 is 11 amino acids. Germline CDR1 reads ENHRY; CDR2 reads SYGVKD.

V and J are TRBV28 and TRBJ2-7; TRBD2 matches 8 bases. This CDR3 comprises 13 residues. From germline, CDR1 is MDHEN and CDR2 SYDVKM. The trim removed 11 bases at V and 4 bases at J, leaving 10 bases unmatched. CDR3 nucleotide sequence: TGTGCCTCCGTCGGGGGGGGGCCATACGAGCAGTACTTC. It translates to CASVGGGPYEQYF.

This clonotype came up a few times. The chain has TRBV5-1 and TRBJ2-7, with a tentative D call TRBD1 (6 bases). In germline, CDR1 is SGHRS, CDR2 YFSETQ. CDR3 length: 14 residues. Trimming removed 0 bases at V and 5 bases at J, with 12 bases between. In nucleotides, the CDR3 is TGCGCCAGCAGCTTGGAACAGGGACGAGACGAGCAGTACTTC. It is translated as CASSLEQGRDEQYF.

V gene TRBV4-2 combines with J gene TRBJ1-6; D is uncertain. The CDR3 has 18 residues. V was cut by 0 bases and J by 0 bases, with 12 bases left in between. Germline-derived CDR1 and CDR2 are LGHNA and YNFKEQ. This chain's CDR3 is CASSQEVRKSSYNSPLHF. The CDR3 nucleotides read TGTGCCAGCAGCCAAGAAGTCCGTAAGAGCTCCTATAATTCACCCCTCCACTTT.

The chain's CDR3 is CATAGGGWDNEQFF. CDR3 nucleotides: TGTGCCACCGCGGGAGGGGGTTGGGACAATGAGCAGTTCTTC. V is TRBV24-1 and J is TRBJ2-1, with 9 bases identical to TRBD2. Trimming took 9 bases from V and 5 from J; bases not matched to a gene: 7. Germline V lookup: CDR1 KGHDR, CDR2 SFDVKD. This CDR3 comprises 14 residues.

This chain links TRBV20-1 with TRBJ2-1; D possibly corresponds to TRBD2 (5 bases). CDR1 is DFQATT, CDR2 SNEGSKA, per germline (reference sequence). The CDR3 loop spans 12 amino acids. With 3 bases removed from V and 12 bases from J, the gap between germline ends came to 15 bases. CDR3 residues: CSASPRRGVQFF. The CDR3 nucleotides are TGCAGTGCTAGTCCCCGTCGGGGTGTGCAGTTCTTC.

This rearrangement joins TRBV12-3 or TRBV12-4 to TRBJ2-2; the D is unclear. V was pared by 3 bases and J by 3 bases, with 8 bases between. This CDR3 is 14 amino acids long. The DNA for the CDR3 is TGTGCCAGCAGTTTTATTACCGACACCGGGGAGCTGTTTTTT. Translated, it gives CASSFITDTGELFF.

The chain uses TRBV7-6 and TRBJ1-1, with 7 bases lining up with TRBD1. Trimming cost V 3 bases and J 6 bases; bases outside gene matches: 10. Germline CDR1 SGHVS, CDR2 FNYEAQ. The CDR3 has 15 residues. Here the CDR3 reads CASSLDGTDRSEAFF. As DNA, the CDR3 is TGTGCCAGCAGCTTGGACGGGACAGATCGGTCTGAAGCTTTCTTT.

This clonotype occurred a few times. Here the CDR3 DNA reads TGTGCCAGCGCGGACAGGAGCAATCAGCCCCAGCATTTT. Translation: CASADRSNQPQHF. The chain uses TRBV12-3 or TRBV12-4 and TRBJ1-5; 7 positions match TRBD1. The length of the CDR3 is 13 residues. V lost 8 bases to trimming and J lost 1 base; unmatched junction nucleotides: 2.

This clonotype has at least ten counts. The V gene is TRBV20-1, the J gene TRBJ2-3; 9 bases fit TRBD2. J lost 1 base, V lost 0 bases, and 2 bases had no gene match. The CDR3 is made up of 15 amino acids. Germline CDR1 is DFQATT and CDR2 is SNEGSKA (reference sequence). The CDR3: CSARDSSGGTDTQYF. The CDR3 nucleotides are TGCAGTGCTAGAGATTCTAGCGGGGGCACAGATACGCAGTATTTT.

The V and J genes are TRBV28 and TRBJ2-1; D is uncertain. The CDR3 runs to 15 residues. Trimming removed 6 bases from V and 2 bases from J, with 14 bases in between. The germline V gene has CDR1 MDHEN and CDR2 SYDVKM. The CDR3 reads CASSTGSTPYNEQFF. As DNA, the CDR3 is TGTGCCAGCAGCACCGGTTCCACACCCTACAATGAGCAGTTCTTC.

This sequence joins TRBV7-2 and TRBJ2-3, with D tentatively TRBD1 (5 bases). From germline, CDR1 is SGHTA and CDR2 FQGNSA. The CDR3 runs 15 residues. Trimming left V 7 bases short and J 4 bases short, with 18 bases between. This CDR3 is CASTQAGWGADTQYF. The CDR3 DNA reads TGTGCCAGCACCCAAGCAGGGTGGGGTGCAGATACGCAGTATTTT.